A single sample is the source of the 19 T cell receptor beta chains below, sequenced in a study of T cells in Graves' hyperthyroidism and ophthalmopathy. TCR beta CDR3 region amplification was performed from RNA transcripts. Primed by the HTBI set, a first-round RT-PCR was run on the TCR CDR3. TCRdb reprocessed the multiplex PCR reads via MiXCR and lists one record per CDR3 protein. The table lists roughly 30,000 distinct CDR3 sequences, around 40% of them singletons. Sequences were obtained from blood. Source of these receptors: a woman aged 25 to 39 with Graves' hyperthyroidism.

The gene calls are TRBV9 and TRBJ2-1; possible D gene TRBD1, 6 bases. V was clipped by 3 bases and J by 8 bases, with 18 bases between them. The CDR3 totals 15 residues. Germline V lookup: CDR1 SGDLS, CDR2 YYNGEE. The CDR3 spells CASSAIDHRDDEQFF. In DNA form, the CDR3 reads TGTGCCAGCAGCGCCATTGACCACAGGGACGATGAGCAGTTCTTC.

The chain has TRBV24-1 and TRBJ1-5; a weak D match, TRBD1 (6 bases). CDR1 is KGHDR and CDR2 is SFDVKD in the germline V gene. The CDR3 runs to 13 residues. With 6 bases removed from V and 3 bases from J, the gap between germline ends came to 8 bases. DNA of the CDR3: TGTGCCACCAGTTGGGGGGCCAATCAGCCCCAGCATTTT. It codes for CATSWGANQPQHF.

By frequency in the sample, this clonotype is medium-sized. The chain links TRBV7-2 to TRBJ2-2; no clear D gene. Trimming pared 1 base from V and 8 bases from J, leaving 14 bases between. From germline, CDR1 is SGHTA and CDR2 FQGNSA. The CDR3 loop spans 15 amino acids. CDR3 nucleotide sequence: TGTGCCAGCAGCTTAGGTGGCTTAGGGATGGGGGAGCTGTTTTTT. The encoded protein is CASSLGGLGMGELFF.

This clonotype is deemed medium-sized. The chain has TRBV9 and TRBJ2-3; no definite D call. The CDR3 length is 14 residues. With 2 bases removed from V and 2 bases from J, the gap between germline ends came to 9 bases. The germline V gene has CDR1 SGDLS and CDR2 YYNGEE. In nucleotides, the CDR3 is TGTGCCAGCAGCGTCCGGGCACACACAGATACGCAGTATTTT. This codes for CASSVRAHTDTQYF. Drawing the rest from reference TRBV9 and TRBJ2-3, the complete variable domain is DSGVTQTPKHLITATGQRVTLRCSPRSGDLSVYWYQQSLDQGLQFLIQYYNGEERAKGNILERFSAQQFPDLHSELNLSSLELGDSALYFCASSVRAHTDTQYFGPGTRLTVL.

This clonotype is termed medium-sized (0.01 to 0.1%). J is TRBJ1-4 and V is TRBV10-3; D remains unclear. Germline V gives CDR1 ENHRY, CDR2 SYGVKD. V lost 6 bases, J lost 5 bases, and 10 bases lay in between. This CDR3 has 13 amino acids. The CDR3 sequence is CAIRGLGNEKLFF. In nucleotides, the CDR3 is TGTGCCATCAGGGGCTTGGGGAATGAAAAACTGTTTTTT.

This clonotype counts as medium-sized. The V and J genes are TRBV24-1 and TRBJ2-3; no clear D gene. V lost 4 bases and J 2 bases, leaving 15 bases between the germline ends. CDR1 is KGHDR, CDR2 SFDVKD, per germline. The CDR3 runs to 16 residues. CDR3: CATSERFYGNTDTQYF. The CDR3 DNA is TGTGCCACCAGTGAAAGATTTTACGGCAACACAGATACGCAGTATTTT.

Regarding this clonotype: The germline gene is not matched at one end of the junction; a read error may be the cause. V usage is TRBV12-3 or TRBV12-4 and J usage is TRBJ2-7; a weak D match, TRBD2 (6 bases). The CDR3 runs to 11 residues. CDR3 sequence (DNA): TGTGCCAGCAGTCTACTCGATCGGCTAGCGTGG. Translating it yields CASSLLDRLAW.

The chain combines TRBV19 with TRBJ1-6; TRBD1 is a possible D gene (5 bases). CDR3 length: 14 residues. Trimming took off 10 bases at V and 8 bases at J, with 18 bases between the two ends. Germline-derived CDR1 and CDR2 are LNHDA and SQIVND (reference sequence). The CDR3 DNA is TGTGCCACCAAGAGGCAGGGCACGCATTCACCCCTCCACTTT. It yields the protein CATKRQGTHSPLHF.

This clonotype was counted at least ten times. This chain joins TRBV4-2 and TRBJ1-1; D gene ambiguous. The CDR3 is made up of 15 amino acids. Germline V gene sequence: CDR1 LGHNA, CDR2 YNFKEQ. V shed 0 bases and J shed 0 bases, with 8 bases lying between them. The CDR3 sequence is CASSQDSGLNTEAFF. For the CDR3, the DNA is TGTGCCAGCAGCCAAGATTCGGGTTTGAACACTGAAGCTTTCTTT.

This clonotype was counted ten times or more. The J gene is TRBJ1-1, the V gene TRBV5-1; D unresolved. The V gene lost 7 bases and the J gene lost 1 base, with 14 bases spanning the gap. The CDR3 covers 14 residues. Germline V gene data show CDR1 as SGHRS and CDR2 as YFSETQ. The CDR3 DNA reads as TGCGCCAGCGGACTATGGGAACCGAACACTGAAGCTTTCTTT. Translated, it gives CASGLWEPNTEAFF.

The DNA of the CDR3 is TGTGCCAGCAGCTTGGGCTGGGATGATACGCAGTATTTT. It is translated as CASSLGWDDTQYF. The chain has TRBV5-6 and TRBJ2-3; D not certain. From germline, CDR1 is SGHDT and CDR2 YYEEEE. Trimming stripped 0 bases from V and 6 bases from J, with 8 bases between. The CDR3 extends over 13 amino acids.

This clonotype was detected many times. The CDR3 DNA follows: TGTGCCAGCAGTTCCCGACGGGGAGTCCACGAGCAGTACTTC. It encodes CASSSRRGVHEQYF. The J gene is TRBJ2-7, the V gene TRBV6-5; perhaps TRBD2 as D (5 bases). V was trimmed by 4 bases and J by 5 bases, leaving 15 bases between them. CDR1 and CDR2 from the germline V gene are MNHEY and SVGAGI. The CDR3 consists of 14 residues.

The rearrangement links TRBV2 to TRBJ2-7, with 10 bases that match TRBD2. Germline V lookup: CDR1 SNHLY, CDR2 FYNNEI. V shed 5 bases, J shed 8 bases, and the junction held 6 bases outside the gene matches. The CDR3 contains 13 residues. CDR3 loop: CASSLASGRKQYF. The CDR3 DNA is TGTGCCAGCAGTCTCGCTAGCGGGAGAAAGCAGTACTTC.

By share, this clonotype ranks as medium-sized. V gene TRBV9 combines with J gene TRBJ2-3; D gene ambiguous. The CDR3 spans 15 residues. Per the germline V gene, CDR1 is SGDLS and CDR2 is YYNGEE. V was clipped by 0 bases and J by 5 bases, with 13 bases between them. CDR3 region: CASSVVGRVLDTQYF. The CDR3 nucleotides are TGTGCCAGCAGCGTAGTGGGCAGAGTGCTAGATACGCAGTATTTT.

This chain connects TRBV10-3 to TRBJ2-5; 7 bases are a match to TRBD2. J was trimmed by 3 bases and V by 4 bases; bases with no gene match: 5. The CDR3 has 14 amino acids. Germline CDR1 and CDR2: ENHRY and SYGVKD. In DNA, the CDR3 is TGTGCCATCAGTGGGGGGGGGGGGGAAGAGACCCAGTACTTC. Its protein is CAISGGGGEETQYF.

This clonotype was observed many times. The chain uses TRBV27 and TRBJ2-1; perhaps TRBD1 as D (6 bases). This CDR3 spans 15 amino acids. With 4 bases removed from V and 7 bases from J, the gap between germline ends came to 17 bases. Germline CDR1 MNHEY, CDR2 SMNVEV (reference sequence). CDR3 sequence (DNA): TGTGCCAGCAGTTCCCTGTTCACAGGGTCGAATGAGCAGTTCTTC. This gives the protein CASSSLFTGSNEQFF.

This clonotype is labeled as medium-sized. V and J are TRBV2 and TRBJ2-1; D is unclear. Germline CDR1 reads SNHLY; CDR2 reads FYNNEI. This CDR3 has 12 amino acids. Trimming removed 4 bases at V and 8 bases at J, with 9 bases between. The CDR3 here is CASSVGWYEQFF. CDR3 in DNA: TGTGCCAGCAGTGTAGGGTGGTATGAGCAGTTCTTC.

This clonotype was recorded a few times. Given a much more abundant clone one base away, this may be a read error. This is likely a read error, given that the CDR3 carries no conserved phenylalanine or tryptophan at its end. The chain combines TRBV28 with TRBJ2-7, with D tentatively TRBD2 (5 bases). The CDR3 sequence is 13 residues long. Trimming cost V 6 bases and J 4 bases, with 13 bases left between them. Germline CDR1 and CDR2: MDHEN and SYDVKM. CDR3 nucleotide sequence: TGTGCCAGCAGCCCGGGTGGCGGGTACGAGCAGTACCTC. Protein sequence: CASSPGGGYEQYL.

This clonotype was recorded many times. This rearrangement joins TRBV5-4 to TRBJ2-1, with 8 bases that match TRBD1. The germline V gene has CDR1 SGHNT and CDR2 YYREEE (reference sequence). This CDR3 contains 13 residues. The V gene end was trimmed by 4 bases and the J gene end by 9 bases; junction bases not matched to a gene: 6. The CDR3 coding sequence is TGTGCCAGCAGCGTTACAGGGGGGAGTGAGCAGTTCTTC. Its protein product is CASSVTGGSEQFF. Complete variable domain (other parts from reference TRBV5-4 and TRBJ2-1): ETGVTQSPTHLIKTRGQQVTLRCSSQSGHNTVSWYQQALGQGPQFIFQYYREEENGRGNFPPRFSGLQFPNYSSELNVNALELDDSALYLCASSVTGGSEQFFGPGTRLTVL.